The sequence of this TCR beta chain was determined in a study of CD8 T cells in Susac syndrome. An input of about 0.5 to 1 ug of RNA was subjected to reverse transcription using random hexamers. TCRdb re-derived calls from the immunoSEQ multiplex PCR reads in MiXCR, one entry per CDR3 protein. The sample lists fewer than 250,000 distinct CDR3 sequences, approximately 93% occurring once. This CDR3 region has 16 residues. With V trimmed by 0 bases and J by 7 bases, 9 bases remained unmatched. The germline V gene encodes CDR1 SGHRS and CDR2 YFSETQ. Sequencing was carried out using CD4+ T cells from PBMCs. The V and J genes are TRBV5-1 and TRBJ2-4; 8 nucleotides match TRBD2. This TCR was sampled from a human donor in good health. Here the CDR3 DNA reads TGCGCCAGCAGCTTGGATTCGGGGGGGCTATTCAACATTCAGTACTTC. Protein sequence: CASSLDSGGLFNIQYF.